The clone carrying this TCR beta chain showed up many times. The germline V gene has CDR1 MNHEY and CDR2 SVGEGT. V shed 6 bases and J 4 bases; nucleotides not matched to a gene: 5. The CDR3 totals 13 residues. This entry comes from a study of spatial heterogeneity in lung cancer. Time point here: sample taken at primary tumor resection. Just over 70 TRACERx patients with early, untreated non-small cell lung cancer donated samples. Whole RNA was taken from tumor, nontumor lung or frozen PBMC; it was then sequenced unsorted. A unique molecular identifier was carried by every single TCR cDNA molecule. TCRdb recomputed calls from the 5' RACE reads with MiXCR, one row per CDR3 protein. In the table there are tens of thousands of distinct CDR3 sequences, approximately 3.1% of which are singletons.

This receptor was obtained from a male donor with early-stage non-small cell lung cancer. The V and J genes are TRBV6-2 or TRBV6-3 and TRBJ1-2; TRBD1 aligns across 7 bases. The material sequenced was normal lung tissue next to the tumor, taken at surgery. The CDR3: CASSLGTAYGYTF. CDR3 bases: TGTGCCAGCAGCTTAGGGACAGCCTATGGCTACACCTTC.